The 12 T cell receptor beta chains below all came from one sample that was sequenced in a study of blood T cell repertoires in COVID-19. Some clones are missing from TCRdb's copy, which holds only in-frame ones; the method was immunoSEQ multiplex PCR. The sample includes approximately 100,000 clones, around 93% seen only once; the top ten take 17%. Sequencing was performed on peripheral blood. All receptors derive from a man aged 50 to 60 with acute or convalescent COVID-19.

This rearrangement joins TRBV7-2 to TRBJ2-3, with D possibly being TRBD2 (5 bases). Germline-derived CDR1 and CDR2 are SGHTA and FQGNSA. Trimming shortened V by 5 bases and J by 6 bases, and 12 bases separated the two germline ends. The CDR3 has 13 residues. CDR3 DNA sequence: TGTGCCAGCAGCGGAACTAGTAAGGATACGCAGTATTTT. As protein: CASSGTSKDTQYF.

By sample share, this clone is medium-sized. V gene TRBV4-3 combines with J gene TRBJ1-4, with 7 bases fitting TRBD1. J was trimmed by 4 bases and V by 4 bases; bases with no gene match: 3. The germline CDR1 and CDR2 sequences are LGHNA and YSLEER. The CDR3 loop spans 14 amino acids. The chain's CDR3 is CASSPRQGNEKLFF. In DNA form, the CDR3 reads TGCGCCAGCAGCCCACGACAGGGTAATGAAAAACTGTTTTTT.

This chain connects TRBV20-1 to TRBJ2-5, with 8 nucleotides matching TRBD2. V was clipped by 6 bases and J by 10 bases; unmatched bases: 7. This CDR3 spans 11 amino acids. CDR1 and CDR2 from the germline V gene are DFQATT and SNEGSKA (reference sequence). The CDR3 reads CSAQPRGDQYF. As DNA, the CDR3 is TGCAGTGCCCAGCCGCGGGGGGACCAGTACTTC.

The chain is built from TRBV18 and TRBJ1-2; TRBD1 matches 8 bases. V was pared by 3 bases and J by 9 bases, with 6 bases of the junction left unmatched. The CDR3 consists of 13 residues. Germline V lookup: CDR1 KGHSH, CDR2 LQKENI. The DNA of the CDR3 is TGTGCCAGCTCACCCGATGGACAGGGACGCTACACCTTC. This codes for CASSPDGQGRYTF.

This clone has just one count. The rearrangement links TRBV15 to TRBJ1-4; 7 positions agree with TRBD1. This CDR3 has 16 amino acids. Germline V gene sequence: CDR1 LNHNV, CDR2 YYDKDF (reference sequence). The V and J ends lost 9 bases and 2 bases, in that order; junction bases with no gene match: 12. DNA of the CDR3: TGTGCCACGACCAGACAGGGCCGGGGGACTAATGAAAAACTGTTTTTT. Its translation: CATTRQGRGTNEKLFF.

The chain recombines TRBV6-4 with TRBJ2-6; D is undetermined. Germline V lookup: CDR1 MRHNA, CDR2 SNTAGT. The V gene lost 6 bases and the J gene lost 2 bases, with 5 bases spanning the gap. CDR3 length: 13 residues. Written as DNA, the CDR3 is TGTGCCAGCAGCGGTCCTGGGGCCAACGTCCTGACTTTC. Translating gives CASSGPGANVLTF.

V is TRBV18 and J is TRBJ2-7; a weak D match, TRBD2 (5 bases). Between the trimmed V and J ends, which lost 4 bases and 5 bases, there was a span of 9 bases. The CDR3 contains 12 residues. Germline V CDR1 and CDR2: KGHSH, LQKENI. CDR3 residues: CASSRSEDEQYF. CDR3 nucleotide sequence: TGTGCCAGCTCACGATCGGAGGACGAGCAGTACTTC.

The gene calls are TRBV27 and TRBJ1-6; 12 positions match TRBD1. CDR1 is MNHEY and CDR2 is SMNVEV in the germline V gene (reference sequence). The CDR3 covers 14 residues. Trimming removed 5 bases from V and 10 bases from J; junction bases left unmatched: 3. Here the CDR3 DNA reads TGTGCCAGCAGTCGGGACAGGGGGCTGTCACCCCTCCACTTT. It yields the protein CASSRDRGLSPLHF.

V gene TRBV11-2 combines with J gene TRBJ2-4; 8 bases map to TRBD1. Trimming cost V 2 bases and J 8 bases; bases outside gene matches: 8. This CDR3 is 15 amino acids long. Germline values: CDR1 SGHAT, CDR2 FQNNGV. The CDR3 sequence is CASSLSSGGEDIQYF. The CDR3 DNA follows: TGTGCCAGCAGCTTATCATCAGGGGGCGAGGACATTCAGTACTTC.

The chain recombines TRBV7-8 with TRBJ1-1; no definite D call. Between the trimmed V and J ends, which lost 2 bases and 10 bases, there was a span of 11 bases. CDR1 is SGHVS and CDR2 is FQNEAQ in the germline V gene. This CDR3 has 12 residues. The CDR3 region is CASSLISLAAFF. DNA of the CDR3: TGTGCCAGCAGCTTAATATCCCTGGCAGCTTTCTTT.

V gene TRBV28 combines with J gene TRBJ1-5, with no clear D. The CDR3 length is 15 residues. V lost 1 base and J 3 bases, leaving 10 bases between the germline ends. Germline V gene sequence: CDR1 MDHEN, CDR2 SYDVKM. The CDR3 coding sequence is TGTGCCAGCAGTTTATTTGGGCAGCCCAATCAGCCCCAGCATTTT. It codes for CASSLFGQPNQPQHF.

The chain couples TRBV5-6 to TRBJ1-2, with D unclear. Germline assignment: CDR1 SGHDT and CDR2 YYEEEE. The CDR3 extends over 11 amino acids. The V gene lost 3 bases and the J gene lost 2 bases, with 2 bases spanning the gap. The CDR3 region is CASSSNYGYTF. In DNA form, the CDR3 reads TGTGCCAGCAGCTCGAACTATGGCTACACCTTC. Variable domain in full (rest from reference TRBV5-6 and TRBJ1-2): DAGVTQSPTHLIKTRGQQVTLRCSPKSGHDTVSWYQQALGQGPQFIFQYYEEEERQRGNFPDRFSGHQFPNYSSELNVNALLLGDSALYLCASSSNYGYTFGSGTRLTVV.